One and the same sample provided the 23 T cell receptor beta chains below, sequenced in a study of CD8+ T cells in alopecia areata. The treatment: oral pan-JAK inhibitor, 5-10 mg twice daily. Investigators isolated RNA and reverse transcribed it into cDNA to act as the sequencing template. Clones were sequenced by immunoSEQ multiplex PCR, and TCRdb holds only the in-frame ones, with some missing. Of around 110,000 clones in the sample, roughly three fifths were seen once. The sample in question was CD8+ T cells sorted from blood, obtained at week 24, from a patient treated with tofacitinib. These receptors were obtained from a human donor with alopecia areata.

This chain uses TRBV29-1 with TRBJ2-3, with 9 bases that match TRBD2. The V gene end was trimmed by 7 bases and the J gene end by 1 base; junction bases not matched to a gene: 3. This CDR3 is 13 amino acids long. Germline lookup yields CDR1 SQVTM and CDR2 ANQGSEA. CDR3 nucleotide sequence: TGCAGCGCCATAGCGGGGGGCACAGATACGCAGTATTTT. Protein product: CSAIAGGTDTQYF.

In its sample, this clone was seen a few times. The chain employs TRBV5-8 and TRBJ2-2; D uncertain. The CDR3 runs to 12 residues. Germline V CDR1 and CDR2: SGHTS, YDEGEE. V was shortened by 5 bases and J by 8 bases, with 10 bases between the two germline ends. For the CDR3, the DNA is TGTGCCAGCAGGTTGACATTTGGGGAGCTGTTTTTT. Protein: CASRLTFGELFF.

This rearrangement joins TRBV7-2 to TRBJ1-1; D is perhaps TRBD1 (5 bases). The germline V gene has CDR1 SGHTA and CDR2 FQGNSA. Trimming cost V 1 base and J 4 bases, with 10 bases left between them. The CDR3 contains 14 residues. The CDR3 region has the DNA TGTGCCAGCAGCTTAGGTGGGGCGCCCACTGAAGCTTTCTTT. Its translation: CASSLGGAPTEAFF.

This chain uses TRBV5-8 with TRBJ1-1; D gene unclear. Trimming cost V 4 bases and J 9 bases, with 7 bases left between them. Germline V gene sequence: CDR1 SGHTS, CDR2 YDEGEE. The CDR3 covers 10 residues. CDR3 in DNA: TGTGCCAGCAGCATAAGCAAAGCTTTCTTT. Encoded protein: CASSISKAFF.

For the CDR3, the DNA is TGCGCCAGCAGCCAAGTCCTGGACAACTCCTACGAGCAGTACTTC. This gives the protein CASSQVLDNSYEQYF. This chain connects TRBV4-3 to TRBJ2-7; maybe TRBD1 (5 bases). Germline CDR1 reads LGHNA; CDR2 reads YSLEER. This CDR3 spans 15 amino acids. V lost 1 base and J 0 bases, leaving 10 bases between the germline ends.

The chain recombines TRBV7-9 with TRBJ2-7; 7 nucleotides line up with TRBD1. Germline values: CDR1 SEHNR, CDR2 FQNEAQ (reference sequence). The CDR3 contains 11 residues. The junction had 1 base not matched to a gene; V was cut back by 4 bases and J by 7 bases. The CDR3 loop is CASSWGQEQYF. For the CDR3, the DNA is TGTGCCAGCAGCTGGGGACAGGAGCAGTACTTC.

This chain joins TRBV29-1 and TRBJ2-1; D ambiguous. The germline gives CDR1 SQVTM, CDR2 ANQGSEA. V lost 2 bases, J lost 2 bases, and 13 bases lay in between. The CDR3 has 15 residues. DNA for the CDR3: TGCAGCGTTGAAAGGGCGGATACCGCCTACAATGAGCAGTTCTTC. It yields the protein CSVERADTAYNEQFF.

J is TRBJ2-2 and V is TRBV7-2, with D unclear. CDR1 SGHTA and CDR2 FQGNSA come from the germline V gene. V lost 3 bases and J 0 bases, leaving 11 bases between the germline ends. This CDR3 is built from 16 residues. CDR3 amino acids: CASSFPISPNTGELFF. DNA of the CDR3: TGTGCCAGCAGCTTTCCGATTAGCCCGAACACCGGGGAGCTGTTTTTT.

The rearrangement links TRBV30 to TRBJ1-2; 9 bases map to TRBD1. This CDR3 has 14 amino acids. Per the germline V gene, CDR1 is GTSNPN and CDR2 is SVGIG (reference sequence). The V segment lost 1 base and the J segment 2 bases; nucleotides outside the gene matches: 2. CDR3 sequence reads: CAWSGGTGNYGYTF. CDR3 DNA: TGTGCCTGGAGTGGTGGGACAGGGAACTATGGCTACACCTTC.

On this clone: One end of the junction does not line up with germline, which may come from a read error. The rearrangement joins TRBV7-7 to TRBJ2-2; 9 nucleotides match TRBD2. The CDR3 runs to 15 residues. CDR1 is SSHAT and CDR2 is FNYEAQ in the germline V gene (reference sequence). CDR3: CASTTSGTETGELFF. For the CDR3, the DNA is TGTGCTAGCACGACTAGCGGTACGGAAACCGGGGAGCTGTTTTTT.

V and J are TRBV30 and TRBJ1-1; D ambiguous. Germline loops: CDR1 GTSNPN, CDR2 SVGIG (reference sequence). Trimming removed 3 bases from V and 1 base from J, with 12 bases in between. This CDR3 has 14 residues. CDR3 in amino acids: CAWSVGYGNTEAFF. CDR3 in DNA: TGTGCCTGGAGCGTGGGGTATGGGAACACTGAAGCTTTCTTT. The complete variable domain, with remaining parts taken from reference TRBV30 and TRBJ1-1, reads SQTIHQWPATLVQPVGSPLSLECTVEGTSNPNLYWYRQAAGRGLQLLFYSVGIGQISSEVPQNLSASRPQDRQFILSSKKLLLSDSGFYLCAWSVGYGNTEAFFGQGTRLTVV.

The gene calls are TRBV4-1 and TRBJ2-7, with 7 bases lining up with TRBD1. Germline values: CDR1 MGHRA, CDR2 YSYEKL. CDR3 length: 16 residues. J was trimmed by 0 bases and V by 0 bases; bases with no gene match: 5. The CDR3 loop is CASSQDPGGLSYEQYF. In nucleotides, the CDR3 is TGCGCCAGCAGCCAAGACCCAGGGGGTCTCTCCTACGAGCAGTACTTC.

V and J are TRBV30 and TRBJ1-2; the D gene is possibly TRBD1 (5 bases). Germline loops: CDR1 GTSNPN, CDR2 SVGIG (reference sequence). The CDR3 is 14 residues long. With 5 bases removed from V and 6 bases from J, the gap between germline ends came to 19 bases. CDR3 protein: CAWRGLGDSHGYTF. CDR3 DNA: TGTGCCTGGCGGGGGTTAGGGGACTCCCATGGCTACACCTTC.

The chain combines TRBV27 with TRBJ2-3, with D possibly being TRBD1 (6 bases). CDR1 and CDR2 from the germline V gene are MNHEY and SMNVEV (reference sequence). This CDR3 is built from 15 residues. V was cut by 3 bases and J by 2 bases, with 12 bases left in between. The chain's CDR3 is CASSLGAVNTDTQYF. The CDR3 nucleotides are TGTGCCAGCAGTTTGGGGGCGGTAAACACAGATACGCAGTATTTT.

The V and J genes are TRBV6-1 and TRBJ1-1; D remains unclear. V dropped 8 bases and J dropped 5 bases, with 18 bases sitting between them. This CDR3 has 14 residues. Per germline, CDR1 MNHNS and CDR2 SASEGT. The CDR3 DNA reads as TGTGCCAGCCGCTATTCAGAGGGATTAACTGAAGCTTTCTTT. This encodes CASRYSEGLTEAFF.

J is TRBJ1-1 and V is TRBV19; no definite D call. Trimming pared 1 base from V and 5 bases from J, leaving 2 bases between. This CDR3 is built from 11 residues. The germline gives CDR1 LNHDA, CDR2 SQIVND (reference sequence). The DNA of the CDR3 is TGTGCCAGTAGTATAGGTACTGAAGCTTTCTTT. Translation: CASSIGTEAFF.

The chain combines TRBV7-8 with TRBJ2-6; D gene ambiguous. The length of the CDR3 is 18 residues. V lost 1 base and J lost 4, with 17 bases in between. CDR1 and CDR2 from the germline V gene are SGHVS and FQNEAQ. The CDR3 region is CASSLERPAPSGANVLTF. The CDR3 nucleotides read TGTGCCAGCAGCTTAGAAAGGCCGGCTCCATCCGGGGCCAACGTCCTGACTTTC.

This sequence joins TRBV18 and TRBJ2-7; D not certain. CDR3 length: 12 amino acids. The germline gives CDR1 KGHSH, CDR2 LQKENI. V lost 1 base and J 6 bases, leaving 7 bases between the germline ends. The CDR3: CASSPQLGEQYF. The CDR3 DNA sequence: TGTGCCAGCTCACCACAGTTGGGCGAGCAGTACTTC.

The chain is built from TRBV5-1 and TRBJ1-1, with a tentative D call TRBD1 (5 bases). The CDR3 is made up of 14 amino acids. V gave up 2 bases and J gave up 6 bases, with 14 bases separating them. CDR1 SGHRS and CDR2 YFSETQ come from the germline V gene. CDR3 in DNA: TGCGCCAGCAGCTTTGGGGCGCTTGTAGCTGAAGCTTTCTTT. It yields the protein CASSFGALVAEAFF. Drawing the rest from reference TRBV5-1 and TRBJ1-1, the complete variable domain is KAGVTQTPRYLIKTRGQQVTLSCSPISGHRSVSWYQQTPGQGLQFLFEYFSETQRNKGNFPGRFSGRQFSNSRSEMNVSTLELGDSALYLCASSFGALVAEAFFGQGTRLTVV.

This clone was picked up a small number of times. This chain links TRBV7-9 with TRBJ2-7; D unclear. This CDR3 is 12 amino acids long. CDR1 and CDR2 (germline): SEHNR, FQNEAQ (reference sequence). With 5 bases removed from V and 2 bases from J, the gap between germline ends came to 7 bases. CDR3 DNA: TGTGCCAGCAGCCGCCGGACCTACGAGCAGTACTTC. The encoded protein is CASSRRTYEQYF. Together with reference TRBV7-9 and TRBJ2-7, the CDR3 gives the full variable domain: DTGVSQNPRHKITKRGQNVTFRCDPISEHNRLYWYRQTLGQGPEFLTYFQNEAQLEKSRLLSDRFSAERPKGSFSTLEIQRTEQGDSAMYLCASSRRTYEQYFGPGTRLTVT.

This clone was observed a single time. This chain joins TRBV7-6 and TRBJ2-1, with D maybe TRBD2 (5 bases). The CDR3 has 16 amino acids. V gave up 5 bases and J gave up 4 bases, with 18 bases separating them. Germline loops: CDR1 SGHVS, CDR2 FNYEAQ. The CDR3 nucleotides read TGTGCCAGCAGCCTTACTACGGGGAGTCAATACAATGAGCAGTTCTTC. This gives the protein CASSLTTGSQYNEQFF.

The rearrangement uses TRBV7-9 and TRBJ1-5; D is undetermined. The CDR3 extends over 14 amino acids. With 1 base removed from V and 7 bases from J, the gap between germline ends came to 11 bases. Germline V lookup: CDR1 SEHNR, CDR2 FQNEAQ (reference sequence). CDR3 in DNA: TGTGCCAGCAGCTTAGAAGGGAACGGACAGCCCCAGCATTTT. This encodes CASSLEGNGQPQHF.

The J gene is TRBJ2-7, the V gene TRBV19; no definite D call. Per the germline V gene, CDR1 is LNHDA and CDR2 is SQIVND (reference sequence). Trimming took off 0 bases at V and 7 bases at J, with 13 bases between the two ends. CDR3 length equals 14 residues. The CDR3 region has the DNA TGTGCCAGTAGTATAGAAGGCGGCGCTTGGGAGCAGTACTTC. Translated: CASSIEGGAWEQYF.